This T cell receptor (beta chain) was sequenced for a study of T cell responses to AZD1222 COVID-19 vaccine. Whole-study findings and limits: Baseline seropositivity characterized only 5 to 7 AZD1222 recipients. Spike-specific TCR breadth and depth grew following two AZD1222 doses.

V was clipped by 1 base and J by 4 bases; unmatched bases: 4. CDR3 length: 15 amino acids. Germline CDR1 and CDR2: SGHAT and FQNNGV. With respect to this clone: Its antigen is as yet unknown.

Produced via immunoSEQ multiplex PCR; TCRdb's table is partial and in-frame only. The sample holds more than 140,000 clones, around 90% seen once. The starting material was peripheral blood, obtained on day 0 of AZD1222 vaccination. The chain employs TRBV11-2 and TRBJ2-7, with 10 bases matching TRBD2. This clonotype was obtained from an adult in good health. The CDR3 coding sequence is TGTGCCAGCAGCTTAGGGCTAGCGGGAGTGTACGAGCAGTACTTC. Residues: CASSLGLAGVYEQYF.